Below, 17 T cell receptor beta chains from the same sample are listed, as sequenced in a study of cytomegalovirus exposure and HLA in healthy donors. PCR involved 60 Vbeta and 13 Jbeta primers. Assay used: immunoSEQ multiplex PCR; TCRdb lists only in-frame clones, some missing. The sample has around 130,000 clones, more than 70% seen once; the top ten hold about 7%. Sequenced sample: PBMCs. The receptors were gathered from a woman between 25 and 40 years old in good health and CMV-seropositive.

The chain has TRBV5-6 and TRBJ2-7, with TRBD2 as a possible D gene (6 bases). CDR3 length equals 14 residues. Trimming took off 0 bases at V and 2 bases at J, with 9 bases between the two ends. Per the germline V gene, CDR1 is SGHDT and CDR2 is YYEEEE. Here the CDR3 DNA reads TGTGCCAGCAGCTTGGGGCCGGGGGCCTACGAGCAGTACTTC. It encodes CASSLGPGAYEQYF.

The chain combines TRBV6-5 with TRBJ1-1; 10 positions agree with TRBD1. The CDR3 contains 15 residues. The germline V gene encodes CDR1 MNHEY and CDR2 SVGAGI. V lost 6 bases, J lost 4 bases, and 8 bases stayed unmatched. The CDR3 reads CASSRTGTGVTEAFF. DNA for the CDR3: TGTGCCAGCAGCCGGACCGGGACAGGGGTCACTGAAGCTTTCTTT.

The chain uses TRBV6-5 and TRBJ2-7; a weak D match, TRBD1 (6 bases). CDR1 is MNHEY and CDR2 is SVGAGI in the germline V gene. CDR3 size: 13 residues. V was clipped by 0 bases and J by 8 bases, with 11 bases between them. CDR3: CASSYSRTAQQYF. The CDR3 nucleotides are TGTGCCAGCAGTTACTCGAGGACAGCTCAGCAGTACTTC.

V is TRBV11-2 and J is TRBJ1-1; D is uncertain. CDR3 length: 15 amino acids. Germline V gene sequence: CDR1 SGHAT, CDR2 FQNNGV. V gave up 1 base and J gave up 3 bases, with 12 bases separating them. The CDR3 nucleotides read TGTGCCAGCAGCTTAGCGGTCGCTCAATACACTGAAGCTTTCTTT. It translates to CASSLAVAQYTEAFF. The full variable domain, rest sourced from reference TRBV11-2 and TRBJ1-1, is EAGVAQSPRYKIIEKRQSVAFWCNPISGHATLYWYQQILGQGPKLLIQFQNNGVVDDSQLPKDRFSAERLKGVDSTLKIQPAKLEDSAVYLCASSLAVAQYTEAFFGQGTRLTVV.

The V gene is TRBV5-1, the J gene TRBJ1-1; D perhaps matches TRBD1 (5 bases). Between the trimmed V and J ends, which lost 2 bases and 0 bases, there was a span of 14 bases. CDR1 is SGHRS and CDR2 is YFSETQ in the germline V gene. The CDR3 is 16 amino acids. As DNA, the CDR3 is TGCGCCAGCAGCTTTGGGACTATTTCCATGAACACTGAAGCTTTCTTT. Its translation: CASSFGTISMNTEAFF.

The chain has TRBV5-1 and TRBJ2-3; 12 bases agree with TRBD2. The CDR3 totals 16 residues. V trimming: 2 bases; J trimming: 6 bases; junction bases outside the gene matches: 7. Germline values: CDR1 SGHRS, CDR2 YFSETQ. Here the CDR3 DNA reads TGCGCCAGCAGCTTCTTACTAGCGGGGGGTATGGATACGCAGTATTTT. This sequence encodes CASSFLLAGGMDTQYF.

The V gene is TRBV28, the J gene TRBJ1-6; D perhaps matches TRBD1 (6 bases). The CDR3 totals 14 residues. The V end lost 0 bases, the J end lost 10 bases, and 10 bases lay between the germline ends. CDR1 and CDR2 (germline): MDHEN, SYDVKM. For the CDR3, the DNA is TGTGCCAGCAGTTTATGGGGGGCAGGATCACCCCTCCACTTT. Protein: CASSLWGAGSPLHF.

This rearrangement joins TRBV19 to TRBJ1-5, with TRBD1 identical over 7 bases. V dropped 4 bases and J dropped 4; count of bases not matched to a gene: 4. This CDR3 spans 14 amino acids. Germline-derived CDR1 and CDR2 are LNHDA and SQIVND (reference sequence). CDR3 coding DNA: TGTGCCAGTAGTACCAACAGGGGAAATCAGCCCCAGCATTTT. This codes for CASSTNRGNQPQHF.

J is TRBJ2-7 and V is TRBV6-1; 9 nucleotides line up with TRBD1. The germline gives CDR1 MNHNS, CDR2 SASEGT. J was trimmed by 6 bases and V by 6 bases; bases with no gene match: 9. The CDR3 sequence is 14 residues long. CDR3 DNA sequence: TGTGCCAGCAGCTGGACAGGGGTGAATGGCGAGCAGTACTTC. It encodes CASSWTGVNGEQYF.

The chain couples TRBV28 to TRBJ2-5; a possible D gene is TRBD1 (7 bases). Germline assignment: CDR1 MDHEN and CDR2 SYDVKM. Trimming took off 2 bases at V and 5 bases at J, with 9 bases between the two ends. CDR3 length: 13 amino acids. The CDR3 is CASSLQGGETQYF. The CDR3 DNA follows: TGTGCCAGCAGTTTACAGGGGGGCGAGACCCAGTACTTC. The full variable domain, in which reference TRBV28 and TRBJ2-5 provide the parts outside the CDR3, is DVKVTQSSRYLVKRTGEKVFLECVQDMDHENMFWYRQDPGLGLRLIYFSYDVKMKEKGDIPEGYSVSREKKERFSLILESASTNQTSMYLCASSLQGGETQYFGPGTRLLVL.

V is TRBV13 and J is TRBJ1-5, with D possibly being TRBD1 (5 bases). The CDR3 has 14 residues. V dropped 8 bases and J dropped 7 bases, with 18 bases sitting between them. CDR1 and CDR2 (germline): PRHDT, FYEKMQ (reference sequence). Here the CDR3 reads CASALGGSDQPQHF. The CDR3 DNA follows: TGTGCCAGCGCCCTGGGGGGGAGCGACCAGCCCCAGCATTTT.

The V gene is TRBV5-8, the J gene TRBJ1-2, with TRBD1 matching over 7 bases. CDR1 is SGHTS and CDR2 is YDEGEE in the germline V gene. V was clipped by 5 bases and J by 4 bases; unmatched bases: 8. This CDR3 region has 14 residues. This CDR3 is CASSLLTGAYGYTF. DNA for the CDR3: TGTGCCAGCAGTTTGTTAACAGGGGCCTATGGCTACACCTTC. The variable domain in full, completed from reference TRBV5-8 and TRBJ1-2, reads EAGVTQSPTHLIKTRGQQATLRCSPISGHTSVYWYQQALGLGLQFLLWYDEGEERNRGNFPPRFSGRQFPNYSSELNVNALELEDSALYLCASSLLTGAYGYTFGSGTRLTVV.

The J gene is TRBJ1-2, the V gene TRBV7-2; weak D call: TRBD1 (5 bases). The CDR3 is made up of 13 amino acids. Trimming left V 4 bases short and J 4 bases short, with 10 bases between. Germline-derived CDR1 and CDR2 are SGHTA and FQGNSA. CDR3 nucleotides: TGTGCCAGCAGCTCAAGACAGTCCTATGGCTACACCTTC. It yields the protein CASSSRQSYGYTF. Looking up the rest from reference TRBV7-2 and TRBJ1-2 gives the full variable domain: GAGVSQSPSNKVTEKGKDVELRCDPISGHTALYWYRQSLGQGLEFLIYFQGNSAPDKSGLPSDRFSAERTGGSVSTLTIQRTQQEDSAVYLCASSSRQSYGYTFGSGTRLTVV.

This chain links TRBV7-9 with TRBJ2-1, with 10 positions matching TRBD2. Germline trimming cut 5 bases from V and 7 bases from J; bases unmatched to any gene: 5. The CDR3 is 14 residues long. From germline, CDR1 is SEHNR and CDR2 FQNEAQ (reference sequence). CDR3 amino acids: CASSQLAGSNEQFF. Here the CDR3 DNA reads TGTGCCAGCAGCCAACTAGCGGGGAGTAATGAGCAGTTCTTC.

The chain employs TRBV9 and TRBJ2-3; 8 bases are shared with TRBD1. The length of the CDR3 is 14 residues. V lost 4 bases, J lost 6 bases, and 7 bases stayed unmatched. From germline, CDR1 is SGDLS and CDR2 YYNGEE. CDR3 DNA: TGTGCCAGCAGCTTCCAGACAGGGGCGGATACGCAGTATTTT. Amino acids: CASSFQTGADTQYF.

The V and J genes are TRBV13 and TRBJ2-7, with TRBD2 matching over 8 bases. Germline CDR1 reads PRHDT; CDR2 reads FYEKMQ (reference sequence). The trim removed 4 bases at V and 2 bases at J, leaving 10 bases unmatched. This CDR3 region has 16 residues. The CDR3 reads CASSYSHSGGTYEQYF. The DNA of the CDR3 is TGTGCCAGCAGCTACTCTCACAGCGGGGGCACCTACGAGCAGTACTTC.

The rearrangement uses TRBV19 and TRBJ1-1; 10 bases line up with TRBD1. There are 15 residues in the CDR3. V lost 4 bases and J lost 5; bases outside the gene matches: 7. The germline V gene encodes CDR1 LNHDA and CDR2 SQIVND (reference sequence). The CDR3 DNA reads TGTGCCAGTAGTACCGGGACAGGGGTTGTGACTGAAGCTTTCTTT. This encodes CASSTGTGVVTEAFF.